The T cell receptor (beta chain) described here comes from a study of human T cells and chemical hapten exposure. V shed 0 bases, J shed 5 bases, and the junction held 2 bases outside the gene matches. The germline CDR1 and CDR2 sequences are SGHVS and FQNEAQ. The CDR3 consists of 14 residues. Notes on the study in general: Correlating positively with patch test score were the PT1 expanded TCR counts.

Time point: patch test 2, 6 weeks after DPC sensitization. Regarding treatment: therapeutic diphenylcyclopropenone sensitization with weekly scalp DPC. TCRdb re-called the RACE reads with MiXCR, one entry per CDR3 protein. The profile shows approximately 40,000 distinct CDR3 sequences, approximately 3.5% of them singletons. This clonotype occurred many times. As yet, its antigen is unknown. The sequenced sample was whole blood, obtained in connection with sensitization to the hapten diphenylcyclopropenone (DPC). The chain joins TRBV7-8 to TRBJ1-2, with TRBD1 matching over 8 bases. The sequence was obtained from a man aged 40-49 years with alopecia areata. Some clones in this sample may be carry-over from other donors' samples. CDR3 loop: CASSLAGTGYGYTF. The CDR3 DNA follows: TGTGCCAGCAGCTTAGCGGGGACAGGATATGGCTACACCTTC.